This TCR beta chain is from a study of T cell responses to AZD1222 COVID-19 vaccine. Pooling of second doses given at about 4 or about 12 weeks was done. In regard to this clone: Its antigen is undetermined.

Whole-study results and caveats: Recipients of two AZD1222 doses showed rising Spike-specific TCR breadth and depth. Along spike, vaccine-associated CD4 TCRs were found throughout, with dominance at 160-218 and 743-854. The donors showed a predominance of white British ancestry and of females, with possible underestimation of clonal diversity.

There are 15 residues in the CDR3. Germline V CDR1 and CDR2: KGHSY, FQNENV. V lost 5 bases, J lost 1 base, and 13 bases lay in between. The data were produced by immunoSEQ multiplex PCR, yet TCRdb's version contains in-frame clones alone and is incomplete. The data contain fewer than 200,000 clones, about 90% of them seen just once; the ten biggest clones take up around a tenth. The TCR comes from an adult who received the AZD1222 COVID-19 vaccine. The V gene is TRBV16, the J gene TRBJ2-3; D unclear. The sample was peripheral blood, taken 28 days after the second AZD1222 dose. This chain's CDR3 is CASSSIGAGTDTQYF. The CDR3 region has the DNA TGTGCCAGCAGCTCTATCGGAGCAGGCACAGATACGCAGTATTTT.